This T cell receptor beta chain was sequenced during a study of shared clonotypes between healthy human individuals. TCRdb keeps only in-frame clones here, not all; method: immunoSEQ multiplex PCR. Here the sample spans some 2.3 million clones, about 92% being singletons. Germline V lookup: CDR1 SQVTM, CDR2 ANQGSEA. The CDR3 loop spans 11 amino acids. The V end was cut by 4 bases, the J end by 4 bases, with 7 bases between. The TCR sequence derives from a man aged 18 to 35 in good health. Some clones in this sample may be carry-over from other donors' samples. Sequenced material: naive CD4+ T cells from PBMCs. Subset noted: CD45RA+ positively selected. This chain connects TRBV29-1 to TRBJ1-2; D unclear. CDR3 sequence reads: CSVVTSYGYTF. The DNA of the CDR3 is TGCAGCGTTGTGACCAGCTATGGCTACACCTTC.